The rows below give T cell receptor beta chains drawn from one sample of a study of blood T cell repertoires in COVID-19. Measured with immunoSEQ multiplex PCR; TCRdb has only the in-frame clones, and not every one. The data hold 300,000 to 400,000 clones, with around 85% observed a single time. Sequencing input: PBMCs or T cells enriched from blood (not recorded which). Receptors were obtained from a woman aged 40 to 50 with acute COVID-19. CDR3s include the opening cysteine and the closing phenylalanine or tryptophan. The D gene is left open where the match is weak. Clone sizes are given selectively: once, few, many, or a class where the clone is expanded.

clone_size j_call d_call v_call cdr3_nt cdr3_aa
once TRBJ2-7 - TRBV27 TGTGCCAGCACTATGTCAGGGGGGTACGAGCAGTACTTC CASTMSGGYEQYF
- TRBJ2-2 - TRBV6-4 TGTGCCAGCAGCCCCAGGTACTCGGCGAACACCGGGGAGCTGTTTTTT CASSPRYSANTGELFF
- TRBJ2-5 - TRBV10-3 TGTGCCATCAGCCCGGGGGGCCGCCGGGTAGAGACCCAGTACTTC CAISPGGRRVETQYF
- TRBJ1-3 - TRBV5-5 TGTGCCAGCAGCTTCGTACCAAACGAGGCAAACACCATATATTTT CASSFVPNEANTIYF
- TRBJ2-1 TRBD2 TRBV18 TGTGCCAGCTCACCGACTAGCGGGACCTTCAATGAGCAGTTCTTC CASSPTSGTFNEQFF
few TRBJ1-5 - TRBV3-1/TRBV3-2 TGTGCCAGCAGCCAAATGGGAGATCAGCCCCAGCATTTT CASSQMGDQPQHF
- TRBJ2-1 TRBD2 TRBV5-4 TGTGCCAGCAGCACACGGGGGGGCTATGAGCAGTTCTTC CASSTRGGYEQFF
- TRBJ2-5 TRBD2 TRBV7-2 TGTGCCAGCAGCTACGGACTAGCGGCCCAAGAGACCCAGTACTTC CASSYGLAAQETQYF
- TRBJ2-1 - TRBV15 TGTGCCACCGCGGCAATGAGCTCCTACAATGAGCAGTTCTTC CATAAMSSYNEQFF
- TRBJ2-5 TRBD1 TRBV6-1 TGTGCCAGCCGTGAGAGCAGGGGGTGGGAGACCCAGTACTTC CASRESRGWETQYF
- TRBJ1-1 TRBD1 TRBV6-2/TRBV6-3 TGTGCCAGCAGCCCTTGGGGACAGGGTAACACTGAAGCTTTCTTT CASSPWGQGNTEAFF
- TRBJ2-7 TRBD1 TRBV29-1 TGCAGCGCCCCCTCAGGACAGGGGGCCTACGAGCAGTACTTC CSAPSGQGAYEQYF
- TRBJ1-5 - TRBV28 TGTGCCAGCAGTTTTGGGCAGGGTAACAATCAGCCCCAGCATTTT CASSFGQGNNQPQHF
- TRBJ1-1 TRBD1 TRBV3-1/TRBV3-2 TGTGCCAGCAGCCAAGATCCCGGGACAGGGGCTTTCTTT CASSQDPGTGAFF
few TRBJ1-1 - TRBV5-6 TGTGCCAGCAGCACCTGGAGGCGTCCAAACACTGAAGCTTTCTTT CASSTWRRPNTEAFF
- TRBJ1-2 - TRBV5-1 TGCGCCAGCAGCTTGGGAACAGCTTTAAACTATGGCTACACCTTC CASSLGTALNYGYTF
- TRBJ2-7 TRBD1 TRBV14 TGTGCCAGCAGCCGGTTGACCGGGACAGGGGCCTACGAGCAGTACTTC CASSRLTGTGAYEQYF
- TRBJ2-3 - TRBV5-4 TGTGCCAGCAGCCCGGAACAGTGGGATACGCAGTATTTT CASSPEQWDTQYF
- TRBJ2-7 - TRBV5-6 TGTGCCAGCAGCTTCTATGACATTTACGAGCAGTACTTC CASSFYDIYEQYF
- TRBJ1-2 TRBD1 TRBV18 TGTGCCAGCTCACCGGGACAGGGCTATGGCTACACCTTC CASSPGQGYGYTF
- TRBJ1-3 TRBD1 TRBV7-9 TGTGCCAGCAGCAAAGGGCCGGACAGGGGACCGGGAAACACCATATATTTT CASSKGPDRGPGNTIYF
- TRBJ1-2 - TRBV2 TGTGCCAGCAGTATGAGCAGGGATTATGGCTACACCTTC CASSMSRDYGYTF
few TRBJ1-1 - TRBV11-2 TGTGCCAGCAGCTTAGTTCGGGGGAACACTGAAGCTTTCTTT CASSLVRGNTEAFF
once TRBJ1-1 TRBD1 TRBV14 TGTGCCAGCAGCCAAGACAGGGGGGTTCCTGAAGCTTTCTTT CASSQDRGVPEAFF
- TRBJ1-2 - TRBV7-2 TGTGCCAGCAGCTTAGCGGTAGTTACGAACTATGGCTACACCTTC CASSLAVVTNYGYTF